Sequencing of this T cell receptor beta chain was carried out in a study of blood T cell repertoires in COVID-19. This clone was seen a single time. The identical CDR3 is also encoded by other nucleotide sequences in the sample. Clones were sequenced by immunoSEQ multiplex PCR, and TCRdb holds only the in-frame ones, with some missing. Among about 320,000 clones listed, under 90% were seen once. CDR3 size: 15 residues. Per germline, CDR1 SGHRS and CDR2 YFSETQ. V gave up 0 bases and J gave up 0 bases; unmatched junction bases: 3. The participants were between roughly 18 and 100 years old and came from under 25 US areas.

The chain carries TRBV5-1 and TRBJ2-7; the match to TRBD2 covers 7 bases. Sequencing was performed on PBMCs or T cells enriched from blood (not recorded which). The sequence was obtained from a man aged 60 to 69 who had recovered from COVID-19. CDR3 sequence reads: CASSLGGGSSYEQYF. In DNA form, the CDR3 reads TGCGCCAGCAGCTTGGGCGGCGGGAGCTCCTACGAGCAGTACTTC. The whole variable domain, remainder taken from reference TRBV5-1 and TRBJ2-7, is KAGVTQTPRYLIKTRGQQVTLSCSPISGHRSVSWYQQTPGQGLQFLFEYFSETQRNKGNFPGRFSGRQFSNSRSEMNVSTLELGDSALYLCASSLGGGSSYEQYFGPGTRLTVT.